This TCR beta chain derives from a study of T cell responses to AZD1222 COVID-19 vaccine. General observations from the study: Donors in the cohort were predominantly white British and more often female, and clonal diversity was possibly underestimated. Seropositivity was recorded at baseline in only 5 or 6 AZD1222 recipients.

Sequenced by immunoSEQ multiplex PCR; TCRdb stores in-frame clones only, minus some. The repertoire holds more than 80,000 clones, 75% to 90% seen once, with under 3% in the top ten. Trimming removed 0 bases at V and 0 bases at J, with 3 bases between. The germline V gene encodes CDR1 GTSNPN and CDR2 SVGIG (reference sequence). This CDR3 is 14 amino acids long. To note about this clone: What it recognizes is unknown. This sample also contains other DNA sequences that code for the same CDR3.

The receptor's source is an adult who received the AZD1222 COVID-19 vaccine. This sample comprised peripheral blood, obtained 28 days after the second AZD1222 dose. The V and J genes are TRBV30 and TRBJ1-6; D unresolved. CDR3 loop: CAWSVGSYNSPLHF. The DNA of the CDR3 is TGTGCCTGGAGTGTGGGCTCCTATAATTCACCCCTCCACTTT.